The T cell receptor (beta chain) under discussion was sequenced for a study of blood T cells in healthy people across ages. Only a few counts were recorded for this clonotype. Healthy Caucasian individuals from Russia aged 6 to 90 were enrolled as donors. The use of a sample-barcoded 5' primer and a J-beta primer mix characterized a second PCR of about 7 to 12 cycles. Through a template-switch adaptor with 12 random nucleotides, each cDNA molecule received a tag. TCRdb used MiXCR to reprocess the 5' RACE reads, holding one entry per CDR3 protein. The top ten hold roughly 8% of the sample, which has about 1,800,000 distinct CDR3 sequences, about 30% seen once. Sample: blood. This TCR came from a woman aged 30 to 39 in good health.

This CDR3 is CASSKTGNYGYTF. For the CDR3, the DNA is TGTGCCAGCAGCAAGACAGGGAACTATGGCTACACCTTC. V and J are TRBV7-9 and TRBJ1-2; 7 positions agree with TRBD1. Per the germline V gene, CDR1 is SEHNR and CDR2 is FQNEAQ (reference sequence). J gave up 2 bases and V 5 bases, and 2 bases lay outside the gene matches. The length of the CDR3 is 13 residues.